Presented here are 18 T cell receptor beta chains from one specimen sequenced in a study of T cell clonality in common variable immunodeficiency (dated by TCRdb to between 2015 and 2017). Library method: the immunoSEQ multiplex PCR assay. As stored in TCRdb, this immuneACCESS dataset retains in-frame rearrangements with V and J assigned. A fraction of the clones does not appear; measured against another copy, unresolved V genes explain less than half of the discrepancy, and the remainder lacks a known reason. Listed for this sample are tens of thousands of clones, none observed only a single time. Around 1.6% of the sample comes from the top ten. Sequencing input: peripheral blood mononuclear cells. These receptors all come from a person aged 18 to 70 in good health.

This clone appeared many times. The read terminates 3 residues ahead of where the CDR3 ends, so the germline J gene completes it. The rearrangement uses TRBV2 and TRBJ2-4; no reliable D call. Trimming pared 4 bases from V and 5 bases from J, leaving 6 bases between. Germline-derived CDR1 and CDR2 are SNHLY and FYNNEI. The CDR3 extends over 12 amino acids. This CDR3 is CASSGTENIQYF. The CDR3 bases that were read are TGTGCCAGCAGTGGCACAGAAAACATT.

The sample holds many counts of this clone. Read data end 3 residues before the CDR3 end; the end is taken from the germline J gene. This chain connects TRBV28 to TRBJ1-5; D is perhaps TRBD1 (6 bases). The CDR3 extends over 14 amino acids. V was cut by 6 bases and J by 2 bases, with 11 bases left in between. CDR1 and CDR2 from the germline V gene are MDHEN and SYDVKM. The CDR3 DNA, read in part, is TGTGCCAGCAGGACTAACAGGGGCAATCAGCCC. It specifies CASRTNRGNQP. The CDR3 in full is CASRTNRGNQPQHF.

The table lists this clone with many counts. The CDR3 is cut off 3 residues early in the read; its end comes from the germline J gene. The chain links TRBV28 to TRBJ1-2; no definite D call. Per the germline V gene, CDR1 is MDHEN and CDR2 is SYDVKM. This CDR3 contains 16 residues. V shed 4 bases and J shed 4 bases, with 19 bases lying between them. The CDR3 spells CASSSLVRVRAYGYTF. The covered CDR3 bases are TGTGCCAGCAGTTCCCTGGTGCGGGTAAGAGCCTATGGC.

This clone was counted many times. The read terminates 3 residues ahead of where the CDR3 ends, so the germline J gene completes it. This chain links TRBV7-8 with TRBJ1-5; D remains ambiguous. Per the germline V gene, CDR1 is SGHVS and CDR2 is FQNEAQ. V was cut by 5 bases and J by 2 bases, with 13 bases left in between. CDR3 length: 15 amino acids. The sequenced part of the CDR3 DNA is TGTGCCAGCAGCCTAGATCCTCGGGGCAATCAGCCC. It translates to CASSLDPRGNQP. In full, the CDR3 reads CASSLDPRGNQPQHF.

In this sample, this clone turned up many times. The read finishes 3 residues shy of the CDR3 end, and the germline J gene is used to complete it. This rearrangement joins TRBV7-8 to TRBJ2-3, with a possible D match to TRBD1 (5 bases). Germline V lookup: CDR1 SGHVS, CDR2 FQNEAQ. The CDR3 is 14 residues long. CDR3 in amino acids: CASSLEGVPETQYF. The sequenced CDR3 bases are TGTGCCAGCAGCTTGGAAGGGGTACCGGAGACG.

This clone was detected many times. The read stops 3 residues short of the end of the CDR3; the missing end is completed from the germline J gene. The rearrangement links TRBV13 to TRBJ2-7; a weak D match, TRBD1 (6 bases). Germline assignment: CDR1 PRHDT and CDR2 FYEKMQ (reference sequence). V lost 2 bases to trimming and J lost 2 bases, with 13 bases between them. The CDR3 loop spans 15 amino acids. The CDR3 bases that were read are TGTGCCAGCAGCTTAAGGTTCCAGGGGACCTACGAG. It translates to CASSLRFQGTYE. The entire CDR3 is CASSLRFQGTYEQYF.

This clone showed up many times. The DNA ends 3 residues before the CDR3 does, and the rest of the CDR3 is filled in from the germline J gene. The chain carries TRBV29-1 and TRBJ2-7; TRBD2 agrees at 12 bases. The CDR3 covers 12 residues. The junction had 3 bases not matched to a gene; V was cut back by 6 bases and J by 6 bases. CDR1 and CDR2 (germline): SQVTM, ANQGSEA. The CDR3 loop reads CSVATSGSEQYF. The sequenced CDR3 bases are TGCAGCGTCGCGACTAGCGGGAGCGAG.

This clone came up many times. The CDR3 extends 3 residues past the end of the read, so its final part is completed from the germline J gene. The chain joins TRBV10-3 to TRBJ2-7; 11 nucleotides line up with TRBD1. The CDR3 extends over 14 amino acids. J was trimmed by 3 bases and V by 5 bases; bases with no gene match: 3. CDR1 ENHRY and CDR2 SYGVKD come from the germline V gene. The CDR3 bases that were read are TGTGCCATCAGTCCGGGACAGGGGGTCTACGAG. It specifies CAISPGQGVYE. The full CDR3 reads CAISPGQGVYEQYF.

This clone was detected ten times or more. The read is 3 residues too short to cover the CDR3 end, so that end is filled in from the germline J gene. V usage is TRBV5-1 and J usage is TRBJ2-7; no firm D call. The CDR3 extends over 15 amino acids. CDR1 is SGHRS, CDR2 YFSETQ, per germline. V was cut by 0 bases and J by 0 bases, with 10 bases left in between. Partial CDR3 DNA: TGCGCCAGCAGCTTGGTTCCAGGCAACTCCTACGAG. Encoded protein: CASSLVPGNSYE. Given in full, the CDR3 is CASSLVPGNSYEQYF.

This clone was counted at least ten times. The CDR3 extends 3 residues past the end of the read, so its final part is completed from the germline J gene. This chain uses TRBV20-1 with TRBJ2-3; 14 bases fit TRBD2. V was clipped by 3 bases and J by 3 bases; unmatched bases: 8. CDR1 and CDR2 from the germline V gene are DFQATT and SNEGSKA (reference sequence). The CDR3 spans 17 residues. CDR3 loop: CSARGLAGDIWTDTQYF. CDR3 DNA (partial): TGCAGTGCTAGGGGACTAGCGGGAGACATTTGGACAGATACG.

This clone has ten or more counts. One junction end does not reproduce the germline sequence, and a read error may be involved. The CDR3 end lies 3 residues beyond the end of the read and is filled in from the germline J gene. The chain has TRBV28 and TRBJ1-1; D gene ambiguous. This CDR3 has 14 residues. Per germline, CDR1 MDHEN and CDR2 SYDVKM. CDR3 DNA, as far as it was read: TGTGCCAGTAGTTTATACTCGGGGAACACTGAA. This encodes CASSLYSGNTE. The CDR3 in full is CASSLYSGNTEAFF.

This clone occurred many times. The CDR3 end falls 3 residues outside the read, so it is completed with the germline J gene. The rearrangement links TRBV5-4 to TRBJ2-3; maybe TRBD2 (5 bases). The germline CDR1 and CDR2 sequences are SGHNT and YYREEE (reference sequence). The CDR3 is made up of 12 amino acids. CDR3 sequence reads: CASSSPLGTQYF. CDR3 bases read: TGTGCCAGCAGCTCCCCACTAGGGACG.

Notes on this clone: The read is 3 residues too short to cover the CDR3 end, so that end is filled in from the germline J gene. The chain uses TRBV5-1 and TRBJ2-1; 9 nucleotides agree with TRBD1. Per germline, CDR1 SGHRS and CDR2 YFSETQ. The trim removed 3 bases at V and 7 bases at J, leaving 8 bases unmatched. The CDR3 is 15 residues long. The covered CDR3 bases are TGCGCCAGCAGCTACGCACAGGGGGCGCGAAATGAG. This gives the protein CASSYAQGARNE. The entire CDR3 reads CASSYAQGARNEQFF.

Ten or more counts support this clone. With the read ending 3 residues before the CDR3 end, the germline J gene is used to fill in that end. V usage is TRBV10-3 and J usage is TRBJ2-4, with 14 bases matching TRBD2. Trimming cost V 2 bases and J 3 bases; bases outside gene matches: 12. The CDR3 has 20 amino acids. Per germline, CDR1 ENHRY and CDR2 SYGVKD. The CDR3 DNA, read in part, is TGTGCCATCAGTGAGACTTCGGGACTAGCGGGAGACTTTGGCAAAAACATT. Translating it yields CAISETSGLAGDFGKNI. The whole CDR3 is CAISETSGLAGDFGKNIQYF.

There are many counts of this clone. The sequence runs out 3 residues before the end of the CDR3; the remainder is reconstructed from the germline J gene. This rearrangement joins TRBV29-1 to TRBJ1-2, with TRBD1 identical over 7 bases. The ends lost 6 bases at V and 7 bases at J; junction bases unmatched: 20. The germline gives CDR1 SQVTM, CDR2 ANQGSEA. This CDR3 has 16 residues. The sequenced CDR3 bases are TGCAGCGTCCCTCGGGACAGAATGTTTGCTTCGAGTGGC. Encoded protein: CSVPRDRMFASSG. The whole CDR3 protein reads CSVPRDRMFASSGYTF.

This clone was observed many times. Read data end 3 residues before the CDR3 end; the end is taken from the germline J gene. This rearrangement joins TRBV19 to TRBJ2-6, with D possibly being TRBD1 (5 bases). V was shortened by 7 bases and J by 4 bases, with 20 bases between the two germline ends. The CDR3 totals 17 residues. Germline assignment: CDR1 LNHDA and CDR2 SQIVND (reference sequence). The CDR3 DNA, read in part, is TGTGCCAGTACCGCCCGACAGTTCGGAAAGGGGGCCAACGTC. Translating it yields CASTARQFGKGANV. The full CDR3 is CASTARQFGKGANVLTF. The variable domain in full, with the rest retrieved from reference TRBV19 and TRBJ2-6, is DGGITQSPKYLFRKEGQNVTLSCEQNLNHDAMYWYRQDPGQGLRLIYYSQIVNDFQKGDIAEGYSVSREKKESFPLTVTSAQKNPTAFYLCASTARQFGKGANVLTFGAGSRLTVL.

About this clone itself: The sequence runs out 3 residues before the end of the CDR3; the remainder is reconstructed from the germline J gene. V usage is TRBV10-2 and J usage is TRBJ2-1; 11 bases fit TRBD2. This CDR3 is 16 amino acids long. With V trimmed by 0 bases and J by 5 bases, 3 bases remained unmatched. Germline V lookup: CDR1 WSHSY, CDR2 SAAADI. The CDR3 is CASSESGTSGDNEQFF. The sequenced part of the CDR3 DNA is TGCGCCAGCAGTGAGTCAGGGACTAGCGGAGACAATGAG.

This clone was seen ten or more times. The read finishes 3 residues shy of the CDR3 end, and the germline J gene is used to complete it. The chain has TRBV19 and TRBJ2-5, with TRBD2 as a possible D gene (6 bases). Germline lookup yields CDR1 LNHDA and CDR2 SQIVND (reference sequence). The CDR3 contains 13 residues. V was pared by 4 bases and J by 5 bases, with 11 bases between. CDR3: CASSTGTLETQYF. CDR3 bases read: TGTGCCAGTAGTACCGGGACTCTTGAGACC. The full variable domain, in which reference TRBV19 and TRBJ2-5 provide the parts outside the CDR3, is DGGITQSPKYLFRKEGQNVTLSCEQNLNHDAMYWYRQDPGQGLRLIYYSQIVNDFQKGDIAEGYSVSREKKESFPLTVTSAQKNPTAFYLCASSTGTLETQYFGPGTRLLVL.